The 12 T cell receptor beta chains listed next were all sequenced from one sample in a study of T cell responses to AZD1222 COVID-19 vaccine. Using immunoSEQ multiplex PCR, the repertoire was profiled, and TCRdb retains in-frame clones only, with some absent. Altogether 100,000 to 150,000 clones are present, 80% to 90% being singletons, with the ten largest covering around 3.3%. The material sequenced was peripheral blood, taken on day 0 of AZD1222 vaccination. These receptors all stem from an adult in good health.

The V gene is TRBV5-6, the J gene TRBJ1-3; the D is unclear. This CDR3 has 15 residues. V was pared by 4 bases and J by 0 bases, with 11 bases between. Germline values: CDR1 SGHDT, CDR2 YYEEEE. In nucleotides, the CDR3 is TGTGCCAGCAGCCGGACGCTACTCTCTGGAAACACCATATATTTT. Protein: CASSRTLLSGNTIYF. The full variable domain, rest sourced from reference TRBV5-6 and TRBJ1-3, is DAGVTQSPTHLIKTRGQQVTLRCSPKSGHDTVSWYQQALGQGPQFIFQYYEEEERQRGNFPDRFSGHQFPNYSSELNVNALLLGDSALYLCASSRTLLSGNTIYFGEGSWLTVV.

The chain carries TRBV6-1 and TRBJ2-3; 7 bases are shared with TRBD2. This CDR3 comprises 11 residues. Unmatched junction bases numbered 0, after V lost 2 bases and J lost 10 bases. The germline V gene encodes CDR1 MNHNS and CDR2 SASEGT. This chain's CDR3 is CASSELAAQYF. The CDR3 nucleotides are TGTGCCAGCAGTGAACTAGCGGCGCAGTATTTT.

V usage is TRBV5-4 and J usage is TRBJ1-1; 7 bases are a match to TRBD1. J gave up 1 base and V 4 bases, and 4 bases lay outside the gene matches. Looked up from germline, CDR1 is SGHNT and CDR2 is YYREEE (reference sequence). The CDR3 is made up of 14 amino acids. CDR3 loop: CASSPDRPNTEAFF. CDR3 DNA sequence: TGTGCCAGCAGCCCGGACAGGCCGAACACTGAAGCTTTCTTT.

CDR3 region: CASSPPSNQPQHF. CDR3 DNA: TGTGCCAGCTCACCCCCCAGCAATCAGCCCCAGCATTTT. The chain carries TRBV18 and TRBJ1-5; D ambiguous. The CDR3 is made up of 13 amino acids. V lost 3 bases and J 1 base, leaving 4 bases between the germline ends. Germline-derived CDR1 and CDR2 are KGHSH and LQKENI.

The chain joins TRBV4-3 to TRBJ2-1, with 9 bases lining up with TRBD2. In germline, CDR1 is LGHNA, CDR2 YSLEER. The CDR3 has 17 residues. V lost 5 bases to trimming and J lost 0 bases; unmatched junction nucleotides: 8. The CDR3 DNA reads TGCGCCAGCAGCGGGCTAGCGGGGCGAAGCTCCTACAATGAGCAGTTCTTC. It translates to CASSGLAGRSSYNEQFF.

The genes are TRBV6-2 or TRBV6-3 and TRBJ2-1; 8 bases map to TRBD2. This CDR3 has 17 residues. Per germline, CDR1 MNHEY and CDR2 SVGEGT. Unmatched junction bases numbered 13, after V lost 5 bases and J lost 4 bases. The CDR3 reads CASSTGGTSHPYNEQFF. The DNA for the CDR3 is TGTGCCAGCAGTACCGGTGGGACTAGTCACCCTTACAATGAGCAGTTCTTC.

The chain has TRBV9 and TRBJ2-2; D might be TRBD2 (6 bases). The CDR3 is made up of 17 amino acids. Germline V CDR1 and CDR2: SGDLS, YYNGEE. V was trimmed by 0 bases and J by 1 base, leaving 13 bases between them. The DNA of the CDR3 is TGTGCCAGCAGCGTAGAGGGACTTTCTATGAACACCGGGGAGCTGTTTTTT. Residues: CASSVEGLSMNTGELFF.

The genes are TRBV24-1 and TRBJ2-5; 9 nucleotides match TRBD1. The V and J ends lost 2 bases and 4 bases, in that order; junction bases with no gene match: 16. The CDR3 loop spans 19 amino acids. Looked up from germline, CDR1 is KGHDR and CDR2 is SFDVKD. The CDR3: CATSDSPVPGTGLRETQYF. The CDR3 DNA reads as TGTGCCACCAGTGATTCCCCCGTCCCCGGGACAGGGTTACGAGAGACCCAGTACTTC.

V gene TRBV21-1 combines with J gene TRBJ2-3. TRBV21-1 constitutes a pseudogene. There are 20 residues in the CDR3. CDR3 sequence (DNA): TGTGCCAGCAGCAAAGAGGAAAAGTCAGATCTCGCACAAATCACAGATACGCAGTATTTT. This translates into CASSKEEKSDLAQITDTQYF.

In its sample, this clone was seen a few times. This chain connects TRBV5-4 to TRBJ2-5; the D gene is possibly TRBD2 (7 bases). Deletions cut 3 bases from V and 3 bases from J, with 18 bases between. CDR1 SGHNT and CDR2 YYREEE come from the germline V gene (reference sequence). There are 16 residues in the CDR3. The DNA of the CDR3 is TGTGCCAGCAGCTCCAGGGGCGGGCTAGCGGAAGAGACCCAGTACTTC. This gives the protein CASSSRGGLAEETQYF.

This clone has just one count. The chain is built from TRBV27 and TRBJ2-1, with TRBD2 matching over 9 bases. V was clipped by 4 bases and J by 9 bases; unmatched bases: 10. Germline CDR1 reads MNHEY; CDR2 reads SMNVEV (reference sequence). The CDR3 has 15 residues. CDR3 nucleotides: TGTGCCAGCAGTTCCCCCGGGACTAGCACTCCTGAGCAGTTCTTC. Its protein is CASSSPGTSTPEQFF.

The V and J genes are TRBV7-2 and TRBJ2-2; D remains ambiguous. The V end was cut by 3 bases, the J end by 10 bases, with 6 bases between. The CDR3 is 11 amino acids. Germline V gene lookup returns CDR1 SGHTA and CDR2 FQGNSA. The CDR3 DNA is TGTGCCAGCAGCTTCATGCAGGAGCTGTTTTTT. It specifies CASSFMQELFF.